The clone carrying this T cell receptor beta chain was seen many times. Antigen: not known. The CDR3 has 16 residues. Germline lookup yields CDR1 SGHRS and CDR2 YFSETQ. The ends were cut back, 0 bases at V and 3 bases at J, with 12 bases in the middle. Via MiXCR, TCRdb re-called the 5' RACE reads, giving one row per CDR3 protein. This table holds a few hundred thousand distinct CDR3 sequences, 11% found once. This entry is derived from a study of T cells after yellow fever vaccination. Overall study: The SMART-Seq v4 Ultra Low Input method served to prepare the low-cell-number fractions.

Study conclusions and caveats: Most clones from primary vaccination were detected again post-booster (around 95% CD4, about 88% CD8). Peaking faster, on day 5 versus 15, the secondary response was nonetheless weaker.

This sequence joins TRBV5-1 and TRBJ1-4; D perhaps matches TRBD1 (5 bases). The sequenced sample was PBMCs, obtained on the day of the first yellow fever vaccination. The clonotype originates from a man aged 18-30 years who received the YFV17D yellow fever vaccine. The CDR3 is CASSLGLRDANEKLFF. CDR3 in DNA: TGCGCCAGCAGCTTGGGGCTCCGGGACGCTAATGAAAAACTGTTTTTT.